This is a list of T cell receptor beta chains from one sample in a study of cytomegalovirus exposure and HLA in healthy donors. Profiled with immunoSEQ multiplex PCR; TCRdb holds only in-frame clones, not every one. The sample includes around 190,000 clones, 60% to 85% of them seen just once. Sequenced: PBMCs. Receptors were obtained from a woman in her late teens or twenties in good health and CMV-seronegative. CDR3s include the opening cysteine and the closing phenylalanine or tryptophan. A D gene is named only where the DNA matches it firmly. Size values are once, few and many counts, or a class for expanded clones, and some rows have none.

d_call,clone_size,cdr3_length,j_call,v_call,cdr3_aa,cdr3_nt
TRBD1,.,14,TRBJ2-3,TRBV5-1,CASSSGQGIVVRYF,TGCGCCAGCAGCTCCGGACAGGGAATCGTTGTTCGATATTTT
TRBD1,.,13,TRBJ2-7,TRBV19,CASSPGTAYEQYF,TGTGCCAGTAGCCCCGGGACAGCCTACGAGCAGTACTTC
TRBD2,once,16,TRBJ2-5,TRBV7-3,CASSPRGLDVGETQYF,TGTGCCAGCAGCCCACGGGGACTAGACGTGGGGGAGACCCAGTACTTC
TRBD1,.,13,TRBJ1-5,TRBV30,CAWRGTGAQPQHF,TGTGCCTGGAGAGGGACAGGGGCTCAGCCCCAGCATTTT
.,.,13,TRBJ2-6,TRBV13,CASSSLGANVLTF,TGTGCCAGCAGCTCCCTTGGGGCCAACGTCCTGACTTTC
.,.,15,TRBJ1-1,TRBV6-5,CASNLNRVMNTEAFF,TGTGCCAGCAATCTAAACAGGGTAATGAACACTGAAGCTTTCTTT
TRBD1,.,16,TRBJ2-1,TRBV2,CASSSLSQGARNEQFF,TGTGCCAGCTCCTCCCTGTCGCAGGGGGCCAGGAATGAGCAGTTCTTC
TRBD1,.,15,TRBJ1-5,TRBV16,CASSPERTGIQPQHF,TGTGCCAGCAGCCCGGAACGGACAGGTATTCAGCCCCAGCATTTT
TRBD2,.,15,TRBJ2-2,TRBV11-3,CASSLRGENTGELFF,TGTGCCAGCAGCTTACGGGGGGAGAACACCGGGGAGCTGTTTTTT
.,.,14,TRBJ2-7,TRBV7-2,CASSLVAAFYEQYF,TGTGCCAGCAGCTTAGTTGCGGCTTTTTACGAGCAGTACTTC
.,.,15,TRBJ1-4,TRBV28,CASSDSGGSREKLFF,TGTGCCAGCAGCGATTCTGGGGGCTCTCGTGAAAAACTGTTTTTT
.,.,18,TRBJ1-1,TRBV30,CAWSPPLSLSIGDTEAFF,TGTGCCTGGAGTCCTCCTCTTAGCCTAAGTATCGGGGACACTGAAGCTTTCTTT
.,.,15,TRBJ2-6,TRBV19,CASSIRGAGANVLTF,TGTGCCAGTAGTATTCGGGGAGCTGGGGCCAACGTCCTGACTTTC
TRBD1,.,14,TRBJ1-6,TRBV27,CASSGTGSGSPLHF,TGTGCCAGCAGTGGGACAGGGTCTGGGTCACCCCTCCACTTT
TRBD2,.,14,TRBJ2-1,TRBV15,CATSREGTSDEQFF,TGTGCCACCAGCAGAGAAGGGACTAGCGATGAGCAGTTCTTC
TRBD2,.,14,TRBJ2-7,TRBV30,CAWSVGGSSYEQYF,TGTGCCTGGAGTGTGGGCGGGAGCTCCTACGAGCAGTACTTC
.,.,18,TRBJ2-6,TRBV28,CASSSLTGFDSGANVLTF,TGTGCCAGCAGTTCATTGACAGGATTTGACTCTGGGGCCAACGTCCTGACTTTC